This T cell receptor beta chain was observed in a study of T cell responses to AZD1222 COVID-19 vaccine. Study-wide results and caveats: No day 14 peak samples; only post-peak repertoires were characterized.

Trimming left V 0 bases short and J 7 bases short, with 13 bases between. The CDR3 totals 15 residues. Germline CDR1 LNHNV, CDR2 YYDKDF (reference sequence). Comments on this clone: Its antigen remains unknown.

Sequencing was performed with immunoSEQ multiplex PCR; in TCRdb, only in-frame clones are kept and a portion is missing. The profile shows fewer than 110,000 clones, about 87% of them singletons. The sequence came from an adult who received the AZD1222 COVID-19 vaccine. This material consisted of peripheral blood, taken 28 days after the second AZD1222 dose. The J gene is TRBJ1-5, the V gene TRBV15, with no clear D. CDR3 nucleotide sequence: TGTGCCACCAGCAGAGATCGCGCCAGGCTCCAGCCCCAGCATTTT. It codes for CATSRDRARLQPQHF. The variable domain in full, with the rest retrieved from reference TRBV15 and TRBJ1-5, is DAMVIQNPRYQVTQFGKPVTLSCSQTLNHNVMYWYQQKSSQAPKLLFHYYDKDFNNEADTPDNFQSRRPNTSFCFLDIRSPGLGDTAMYLCATSRDRARLQPQHFGDGTRLSIL.